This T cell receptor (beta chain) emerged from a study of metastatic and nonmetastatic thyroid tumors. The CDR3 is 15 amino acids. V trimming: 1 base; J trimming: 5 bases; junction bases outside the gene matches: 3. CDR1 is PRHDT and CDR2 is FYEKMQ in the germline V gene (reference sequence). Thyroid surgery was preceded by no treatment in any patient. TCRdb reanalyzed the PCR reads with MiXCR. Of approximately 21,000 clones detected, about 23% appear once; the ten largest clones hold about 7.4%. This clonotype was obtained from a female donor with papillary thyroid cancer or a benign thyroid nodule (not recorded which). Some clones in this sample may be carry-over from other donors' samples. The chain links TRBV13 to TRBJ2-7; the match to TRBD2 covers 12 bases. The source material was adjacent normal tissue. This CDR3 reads CASSLEASGRDEQYF. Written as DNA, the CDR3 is TGTGCCAGCAGCTTAGAGGCTAGCGGGAGGGACGAGCAGTACTTC.